This T cell receptor (beta chain) was retrieved from a study of cytomegalovirus exposure and HLA in healthy donors. Study at large: Early released data comprised 80 million to 100 million unique TCRs from HLA-typed donors.

The CDR3 sequence is 16 residues long. Per the germline V gene, CDR1 is MNHNS and CDR2 is SASEGT. Use of 60 Vbeta and 13 Jbeta primers characterized the PCR. Some clones are missing from TCRdb's copy, which holds only in-frame ones; the method was immunoSEQ multiplex PCR. The data show roughly 250,000 clones, just under 85% seen once. Source material: PBMCs. The sequence derives from a woman in her forties in good health and CMV-seropositive. This chain links TRBV6-1 with TRBJ2-5; 10 bases are a match to TRBD2. TRBJ2-7 explains the end of the DNA better; the J call may be wrong. CDR3 bases: TGTGCCAGCAGTGAATCTAGCGGGAGATTCTCCTACGAGCAGTACTTC. Protein product: CASSESSGRFSYEQYF.